The next 21 T cell receptor beta chains were all read from a single sample in a study of T cell responses to AZD1222 COVID-19 vaccine. Repertoires were generated with immunoSEQ multiplex PCR, while TCRdb's copy carries only in-frame clones and drops some. The sample lists tens of thousands of clones, 70% to 90% occurring once. The material sequenced was peripheral blood, taken on day 0 of AZD1222 vaccination. These receptors were collected from an adult in good health.

V and J are TRBV7-9 and TRBJ2-3; 8 bases align to TRBD2. CDR1 and CDR2 (germline): SEHNR, FQNEAQ (reference sequence). Trimming removed 9 bases from V and 6 bases from J; junction bases left unmatched: 11. The CDR3 contains 14 residues. The CDR3 spells CASGLAVNWDTQYF. CDR3 coding DNA: TGTGCCAGTGGACTAGCCGTGAATTGGGATACGCAGTATTTT.

The CDR3 is CASSLGLQGALDQPQHF. The DNA of the CDR3 is TGTGCCAGCAGTTTAGGTCTACAGGGAGCATTGGATCAGCCCCAGCATTTT. This chain joins TRBV28 and TRBJ1-5; possibly TRBD1 for D (6 bases). V lost 2 bases to trimming and J lost 5 bases, with 19 bases between them. In germline, CDR1 is MDHEN, CDR2 SYDVKM. The CDR3 sequence is 17 residues long.

This sequence joins TRBV4-2 and TRBJ1-1; D remains unclear. This CDR3 comprises 15 residues. Looked up from germline, CDR1 is LGHNA and CDR2 is YNFKEQ. V lost 1 base, J lost 0 bases, and 9 bases lay in between. The CDR3 DNA sequence: TGTGCCAGCAGCCAAGGGACGGGAATGAACACTGAAGCTTTCTTT. It yields the protein CASSQGTGMNTEAFF.

The gene calls are TRBV10-3 and TRBJ2-3; D is perhaps TRBD1 or TRBD2 (6 bases each). Looked up from germline, CDR1 is ENHRY and CDR2 is SYGVKD. Trimming left V 4 bases short and J 4 bases short, with 12 bases between. The CDR3 is made up of 14 amino acids. This CDR3 is CAISATGGADTQYF. CDR3 nucleotides: TGTGCCATCAGTGCGACAGGAGGGGCAGATACGCAGTATTTT.

Only a few counts were recorded for this clone. The chain combines TRBV6-5 with TRBJ1-5; D remains unclear. This CDR3 is 13 amino acids long. The V gene's germline CDR1 is MNHEY and CDR2 SVGAGI. Deletions cut 2 bases from V and 5 bases from J, with 7 bases between. DNA for the CDR3: TGTGCCAGCAGTTACGGTCCGTATCAGCCCCAGCATTTT. Translated: CASSYGPYQPQHF.

J is TRBJ1-2 and V is TRBV4-2, with 7 positions matching TRBD1. Germline CDR1 is LGHNA and CDR2 is YNFKEQ. The J segment lost 2 bases and the V segment lost 0 bases, leaving 3 bases of the junction unmatched. This CDR3 has 15 residues. The CDR3 loop reads CASSQDRGQNYGYTF. The CDR3 DNA follows: TGTGCCAGCAGCCAAGATCGGGGACAGAACTATGGCTACACCTTC.

This clone appeared a single time. The rearrangement links TRBV7-9 to TRBJ1-5, with TRBD1 identical over 7 bases. CDR1 SEHNR and CDR2 FQNEAQ come from the germline V gene (reference sequence). V shed 2 bases, J shed 6 bases, and the junction held 4 bases outside the gene matches. The CDR3 consists of 14 residues. The CDR3 is CASSLLGGSQPQHF. DNA for the CDR3: TGTGCCAGCAGCTTATTAGGGGGCAGTCAGCCCCAGCATTTT.

The V gene is TRBV10-3, the J gene TRBJ1-4; D is possibly TRBD1 (5 bases). This CDR3 is built from 14 residues. Germline CDR1 ENHRY, CDR2 SYGVKD. V was trimmed by 8 bases and J by 5 bases, leaving 15 bases between them. CDR3 DNA sequence: TGTGCCATCCCGCCCAGGGCGGGGAATGAAAAACTGTTTTTT. Protein sequence: CAIPPRAGNEKLFF.

The V call is TRBV27, the J call TRBJ2-7; 7 bases match TRBD1. Germline CDR1 reads MNHEY; CDR2 reads SMNVEV (reference sequence). Trimming removed 4 bases from V and 7 bases from J; junction bases left unmatched: 13. The CDR3 length is 15 residues. The CDR3: CASSSQGFRGWEQYF. As DNA, the CDR3 is TGTGCCAGCAGTTCACAAGGTTTCAGGGGGTGGGAGCAGTACTTC.

The CDR3 DNA reads TGTGCCAGCAGCCAACGTACAGGTGCTGAAGCTTTCTTT. Amino acids: CASSQRTGAEAFF. This chain links TRBV3-1 (or the pseudogene TRBV3-2) with TRBJ1-1; D is possibly TRBD1 (5 bases). The ends were cut back, 2 bases at V and 6 bases at J, with 10 bases in the middle. The CDR3 extends over 13 amino acids. Germline V gene lookup returns CDR1 LGHDT and CDR2 YNNKEL (reference sequence).

The table lists this clone with a few counts. The chain uses TRBV6-1 and TRBJ2-2, with D possibly matching TRBD1 (6 bases). The germline CDR1 and CDR2 sequences are MNHNS and SASEGT. CDR3 length: 17 amino acids. Trimming stripped 2 bases from V and 2 bases from J, with 15 bases between. The CDR3 spells CASSEPVRGINTGELFF. The CDR3 DNA is TGTGCCAGCAGTGAACCCGTTAGGGGGATCAACACCGGGGAGCTGTTTTTT.

The chain couples TRBV14 to TRBJ2-1, with a tentative D call TRBD1 (5 bases). This CDR3 has 15 amino acids. Trimming removed 8 bases at V and 4 bases at J, with 18 bases between. Germline V gives CDR1 SGHDN, CDR2 FVKESK. CDR3 loop: CASRDSTYFYNEQFF. The DNA of the CDR3 is TGTGCCAGCCGAGACAGCACCTACTTTTACAATGAGCAGTTCTTC.

The rearrangement uses TRBV20-1 and TRBJ2-7; no clear D. V was clipped by 3 bases and J by 0 bases, with 15 bases between them. Per germline, CDR1 DFQATT and CDR2 SNEGSKA (reference sequence). This CDR3 has 15 amino acids. The CDR3 here is CSASGSLKSSYEQYF. The CDR3 DNA follows: TGCAGTGCTAGTGGAAGTTTAAAGAGCTCCTACGAGCAGTACTTC.

The rearrangement links TRBV9 to TRBJ2-2; weak D call: TRBD1 (6 bases). This CDR3 comprises 16 residues. V lost 4 bases, J lost 3 bases, and 16 bases lay in between. Per the germline V gene, CDR1 is SGDLS and CDR2 is YYNGEE. In DNA, the CDR3 is TGTGCCAGCAGCAACCTCGGGCAGGGGTACACCGGGGAGCTGTTTTTT. This codes for CASSNLGQGYTGELFF. Full variable domain (outside the CDR3, taken from reference TRBV9 and TRBJ2-2): DSGVTQTPKHLITATGQRVTLRCSPRSGDLSVYWYQQSLDQGLQFLIQYYNGEERAKGNILERFSAQQFPDLHSELNLSSLELGDSALYFCASSNLGQGYTGELFFGEGSRLTVL.

The V and J genes are TRBV5-1 and TRBJ2-7; unclear D gene. The germline CDR1 and CDR2 sequences are SGHRS and YFSETQ. The CDR3 is made up of 16 amino acids. Trimming cost V 0 bases and J 2 bases, with 15 bases left between them. The CDR3 DNA follows: TGCGCCAGCAGCTTGGTCTGGGTAGAATCACCCTACGAGCAGTACTTC. Residues: CASSLVWVESPYEQYF.

The chain has TRBV6-2 or TRBV6-3 and TRBJ2-7, with D possibly TRBD2 on 5 matching bases. V was shortened by 0 bases and J by 2 bases, with 8 bases between the two germline ends. The CDR3 has 14 amino acids. Germline V gene data show CDR1 as MNHEY and CDR2 as SVGEGT. The CDR3 coding sequence is TGTGCCAGCAGTTACTCCGGGGAGCCCTACGAGCAGTACTTC. This translates into CASSYSGEPYEQYF.

The chain employs TRBV6-5 and TRBJ1-5; D uncertain. Looked up from germline, CDR1 is MNHEY and CDR2 is SVGAGI. V was pared by 2 bases and J by 13 bases, with 15 bases between. This CDR3 is 13 amino acids long. CDR3 bases: TGTGCCAGCAGTTACAGGTTAGGGAGCCTACAGCATTTT. Translation: CASSYRLGSLQHF.

This chain uses TRBV5-1 with TRBJ2-3, with D unclear. Germline V gene data show CDR1 as SGHRS and CDR2 as YFSETQ. Trimming removed 0 bases at V and 7 bases at J, with 15 bases between. CDR3 size: 15 residues. The CDR3 DNA is TGCGCCAGCAGCTTGGGGGCTTCAGGCGGAAATACGCAGTATTTT. Amino acids: CASSLGASGGNTQYF. The full variable domain, rest sourced from reference TRBV5-1 and TRBJ2-3, is KAGVTQTPRYLIKTRGQQVTLSCSPISGHRSVSWYQQTPGQGLQFLFEYFSETQRNKGNFPGRFSGRQFSNSRSEMNVSTLELGDSALYLCASSLGASGGNTQYFGPGTRLTVL.

The chain couples TRBV19 to TRBJ2-7; 7 nucleotides agree with TRBD1. The CDR3 extends over 16 amino acids. Germline V gene sequence: CDR1 LNHDA, CDR2 SQIVND (reference sequence). After removal of 7 bases from V and 4 bases from J, the junction contained 16 bases not matched to a gene. The CDR3 DNA reads TGTGCCAGTAAACCCACATGGACAGGAGCTGAATACGAGCAGTACTTC. Its protein is CASKPTWTGAEYEQYF.

CDR3 sequence reads: CSVEPPAYEQYF. DNA of the CDR3: TGCAGCGTTGAACCTCCGGCGTACGAGCAGTACTTC. This sequence joins TRBV29-1 and TRBJ2-7; no definite D call. This CDR3 is 12 amino acids long. The V gene's germline CDR1 is SQVTM and CDR2 ANQGSEA. V gave up 2 bases and J gave up 4 bases, with 9 bases separating them.

This chain uses TRBV5-1 with TRBJ1-1, with 10 bases identical to TRBD1. Germline loops: CDR1 SGHRS, CDR2 YFSETQ. The CDR3 loop spans 14 amino acids. J was trimmed by 3 bases and V by 7 bases; bases with no gene match: 6. CDR3 nucleotides: TGCGCCAGCGGCCCGGGGACAGGGGACACTGAAGCTTTCTTT. Translation: CASGPGTGDTEAFF.